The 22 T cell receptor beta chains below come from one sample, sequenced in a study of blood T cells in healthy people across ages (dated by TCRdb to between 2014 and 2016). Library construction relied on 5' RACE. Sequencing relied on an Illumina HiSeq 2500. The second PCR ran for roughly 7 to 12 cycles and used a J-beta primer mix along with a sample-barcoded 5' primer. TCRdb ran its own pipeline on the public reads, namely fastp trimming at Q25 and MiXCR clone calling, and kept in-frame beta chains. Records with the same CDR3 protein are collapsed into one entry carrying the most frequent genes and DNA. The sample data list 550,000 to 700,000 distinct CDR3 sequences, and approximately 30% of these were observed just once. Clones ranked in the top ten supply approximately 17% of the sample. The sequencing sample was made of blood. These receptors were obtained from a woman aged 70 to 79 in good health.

In nucleotides, the CDR3 is TGTGCCAGCAGTGCTACTAGCACCGGGGAGCTGTTTTTT. It yields the protein CASSATSTGELFF. This chain connects TRBV6-6 to TRBJ2-2; D is perhaps TRBD2 (5 bases). The germline gives CDR1 MNHNY, CDR2 SVGAGI (reference sequence). Trimming removed 5 bases at V and 4 bases at J, with 8 bases between. The CDR3 consists of 13 residues.

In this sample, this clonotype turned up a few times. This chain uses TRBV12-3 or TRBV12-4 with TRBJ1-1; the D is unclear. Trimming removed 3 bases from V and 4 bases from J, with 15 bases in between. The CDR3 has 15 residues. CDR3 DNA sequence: TGTGCCAGCAGTTTTGGCATATCAATGGGCACTGAAGCTTTCTTT. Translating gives CASSFGISMGTEAFF.

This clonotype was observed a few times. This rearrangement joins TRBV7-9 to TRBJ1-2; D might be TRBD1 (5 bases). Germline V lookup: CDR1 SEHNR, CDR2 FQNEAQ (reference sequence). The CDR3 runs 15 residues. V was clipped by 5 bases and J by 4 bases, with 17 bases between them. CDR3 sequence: CASSLLGESGYGYTF. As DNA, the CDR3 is TGTGCCAGCAGCCTGCTGGGGGAATCGGGCTATGGCTACACCTTC.

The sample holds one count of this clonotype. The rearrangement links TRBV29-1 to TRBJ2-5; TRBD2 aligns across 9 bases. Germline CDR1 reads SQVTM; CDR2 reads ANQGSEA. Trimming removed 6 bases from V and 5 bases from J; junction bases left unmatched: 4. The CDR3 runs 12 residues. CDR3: CSVGTSSETQYF. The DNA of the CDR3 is TGCAGCGTCGGGACTAGCAGTGAGACCCAGTACTTC.

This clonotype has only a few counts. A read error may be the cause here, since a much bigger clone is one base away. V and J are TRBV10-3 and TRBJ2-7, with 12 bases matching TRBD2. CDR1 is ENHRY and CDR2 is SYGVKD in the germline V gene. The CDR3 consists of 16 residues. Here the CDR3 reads CVISDLAGGADYEQYF. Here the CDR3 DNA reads TGTGTCATCAGTGATCTAGCGGGGGGGGCAGACTACGAGCAGTACTTC.

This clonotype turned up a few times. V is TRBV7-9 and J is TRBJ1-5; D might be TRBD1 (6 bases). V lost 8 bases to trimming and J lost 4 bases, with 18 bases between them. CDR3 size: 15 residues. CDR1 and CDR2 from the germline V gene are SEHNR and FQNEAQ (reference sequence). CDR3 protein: CASSPGETGNQPQHF. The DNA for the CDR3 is TGTGCCAGCTCGCCGGGGGAGACAGGAAATCAGCCCCAGCATTTT.

The CDR3 reads CASRGQGALNEQFF. Written as DNA, the CDR3 is TGCGCCAGCAGGGGACAGGGGGCCTTAAATGAGCAGTTCTTC. The chain has TRBV4-3 and TRBJ2-5; TRBD1 matches 12 bases. The DNA matches TRBJ2-1 better at its end, which makes the J call doubtful. CDR3 size: 14 residues. Germline V CDR1 and CDR2: LGHNA, YSLEER.

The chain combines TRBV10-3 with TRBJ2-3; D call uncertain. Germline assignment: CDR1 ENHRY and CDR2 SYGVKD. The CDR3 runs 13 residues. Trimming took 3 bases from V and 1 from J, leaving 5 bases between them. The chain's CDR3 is CAISEMGTDTQYF. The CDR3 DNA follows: TGTGCCATCAGTGAAATGGGCACAGATACGCAGTATTTT.

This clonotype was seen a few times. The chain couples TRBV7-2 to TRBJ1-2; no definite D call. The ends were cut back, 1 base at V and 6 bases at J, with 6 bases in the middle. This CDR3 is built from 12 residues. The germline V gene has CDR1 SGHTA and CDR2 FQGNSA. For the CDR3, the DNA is TGTGCCAGCAGCTTAGATACGCATGGCTACACCTTC. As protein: CASSLDTHGYTF.

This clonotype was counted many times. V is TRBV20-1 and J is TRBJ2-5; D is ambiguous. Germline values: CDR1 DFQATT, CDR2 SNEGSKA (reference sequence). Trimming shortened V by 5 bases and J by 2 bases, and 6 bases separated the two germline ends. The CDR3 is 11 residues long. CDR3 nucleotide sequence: TGCAGTGCTCGACCTCAAGAGACCCAGTACTTC. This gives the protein CSARPQETQYF.

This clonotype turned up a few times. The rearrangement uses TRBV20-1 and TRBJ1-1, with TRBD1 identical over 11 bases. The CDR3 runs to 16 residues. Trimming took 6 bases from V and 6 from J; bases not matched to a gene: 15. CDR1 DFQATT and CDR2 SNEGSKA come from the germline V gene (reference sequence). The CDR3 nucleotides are TGCAGTGCCCGCTCCCCGGACAGGGGGCTATTAGCTGAAGCTTTCTTT. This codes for CSARSPDRGLLAEAFF.

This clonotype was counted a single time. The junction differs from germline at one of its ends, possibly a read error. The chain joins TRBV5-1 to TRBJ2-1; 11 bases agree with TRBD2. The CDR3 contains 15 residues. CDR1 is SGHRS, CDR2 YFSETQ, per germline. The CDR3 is CASSLALAGGNEQFF. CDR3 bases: TGCGCCAGCAGCTTGGCCCTAGCGGGGGGCAATGAGCAATTCTTC.

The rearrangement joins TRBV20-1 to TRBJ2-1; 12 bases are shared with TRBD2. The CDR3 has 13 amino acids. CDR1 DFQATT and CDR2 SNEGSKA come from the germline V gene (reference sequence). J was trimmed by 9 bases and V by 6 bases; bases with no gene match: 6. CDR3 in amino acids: CSAPSGGASEQFF. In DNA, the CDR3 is TGCAGTGCACCTAGCGGGGGGGCCTCTGAGCAGTTCTTC.

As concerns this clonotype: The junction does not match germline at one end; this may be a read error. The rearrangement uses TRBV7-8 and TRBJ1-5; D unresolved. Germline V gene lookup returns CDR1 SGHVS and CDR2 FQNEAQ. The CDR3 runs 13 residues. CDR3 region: CACSLGNRQPQHF. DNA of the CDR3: TGTGCCTGCAGCTTAGGAAATAGGCAGCCCCAGCATTTT.

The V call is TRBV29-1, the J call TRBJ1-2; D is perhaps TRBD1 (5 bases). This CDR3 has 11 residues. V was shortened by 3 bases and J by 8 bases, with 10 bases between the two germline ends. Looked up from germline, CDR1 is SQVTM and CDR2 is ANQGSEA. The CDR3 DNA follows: TGCAGCGTTGACCGACAGCTAGGCTACACCTTC. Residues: CSVDRQLGYTF.

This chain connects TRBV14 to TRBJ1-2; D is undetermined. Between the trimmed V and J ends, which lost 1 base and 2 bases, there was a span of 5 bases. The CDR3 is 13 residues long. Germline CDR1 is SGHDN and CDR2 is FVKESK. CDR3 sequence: CASSQVGNYGYTF. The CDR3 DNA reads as TGTGCCAGCAGCCAAGTTGGGAACTATGGCTACACCTTC.

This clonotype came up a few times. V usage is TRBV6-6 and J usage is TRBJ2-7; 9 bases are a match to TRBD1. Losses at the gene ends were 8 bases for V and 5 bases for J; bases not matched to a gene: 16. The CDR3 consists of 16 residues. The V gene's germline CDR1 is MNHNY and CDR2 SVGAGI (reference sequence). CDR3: CASYSQMGQGNDEQYF. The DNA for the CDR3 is TGTGCCAGCTACAGCCAGATGGGACAGGGTAACGACGAGCAGTACTTC.

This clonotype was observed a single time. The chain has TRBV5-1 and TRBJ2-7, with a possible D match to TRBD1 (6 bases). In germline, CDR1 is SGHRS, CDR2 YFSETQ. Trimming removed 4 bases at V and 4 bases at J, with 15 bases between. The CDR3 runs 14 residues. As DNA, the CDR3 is TGCGCCAGCAGCCTGGACAGTCTCGTGTACGAGCAGTACTTC. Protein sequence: CASSLDSLVYEQYF.

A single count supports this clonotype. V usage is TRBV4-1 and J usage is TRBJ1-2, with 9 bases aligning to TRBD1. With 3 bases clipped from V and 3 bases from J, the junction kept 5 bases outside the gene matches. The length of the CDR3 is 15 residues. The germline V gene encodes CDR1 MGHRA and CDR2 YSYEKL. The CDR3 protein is CASSHRDRVDYGYTF. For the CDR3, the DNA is TGCGCCAGCAGCCACAGGGACAGGGTGGACTATGGCTACACCTTC.

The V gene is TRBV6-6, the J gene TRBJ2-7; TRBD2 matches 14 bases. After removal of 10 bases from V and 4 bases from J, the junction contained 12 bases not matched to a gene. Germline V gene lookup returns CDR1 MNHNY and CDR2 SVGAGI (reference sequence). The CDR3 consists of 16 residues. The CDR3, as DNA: TGTGCCAACAGCCCCCGGACTAGCGGGAGGCTTTACGAGCAGTACTTC. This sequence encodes CANSPRTSGRLYEQYF.

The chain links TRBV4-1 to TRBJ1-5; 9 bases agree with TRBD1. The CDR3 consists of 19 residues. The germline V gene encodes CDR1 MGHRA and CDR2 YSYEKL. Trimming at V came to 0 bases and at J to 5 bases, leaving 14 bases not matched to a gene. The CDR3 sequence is CASSQDGSIVGQGDQPQHF. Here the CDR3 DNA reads TGCGCCAGCAGCCAAGATGGAAGTATTGTGGGACAGGGTGATCAGCCCCAGCATTTT.

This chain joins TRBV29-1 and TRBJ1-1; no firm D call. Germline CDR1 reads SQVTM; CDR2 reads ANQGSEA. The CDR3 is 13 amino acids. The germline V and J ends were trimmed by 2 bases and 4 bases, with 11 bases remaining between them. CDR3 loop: CSVELIKSTEAFF. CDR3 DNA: TGCAGCGTTGAATTGATAAAGAGCACTGAAGCTTTCTTT.